The next 10 T cell receptor beta chains were all read from a single sample in a study of cytomegalovirus exposure and HLA in healthy donors. The PCR was carried out with 60 Vbeta primers and 13 Jbeta primers. Assay: immunoSEQ multiplex PCR; the TCRdb copy retains only in-frame clones and omits some. The sample records 100,000 to 150,000 clones, approximately 74% being singletons. The material sequenced was PBMCs. The receptor source for this set is a man between 40 and 49 years old in good health and CMV-seropositive.

CDR3 in amino acids: CASSQEGAGETQYF. CDR3 sequence (DNA): TGCGCCAGCAGCCAAGAGGGGGCTGGGGAGACCCAGTACTTC. The chain recombines TRBV4-1 with TRBJ2-5; tentatively, D is TRBD1 (6 bases). V shed 0 bases and J shed 5 bases, with 10 bases lying between them. The CDR3 is 14 residues long. CDR1 and CDR2 (germline): MGHRA, YSYEKL.

The chain carries TRBV4-1 and TRBJ1-4; D gene ambiguous. Germline-derived CDR1 and CDR2 are MGHRA and YSYEKL. V lost 6 bases to trimming and J lost 6 bases, with 11 bases between them. This CDR3 has 13 residues. CDR3 amino acids: CASSFVPDEKLFF. DNA for the CDR3: TGCGCCAGCAGTTTCGTTCCAGATGAAAAACTGTTTTTT.

The genes are TRBV6-1 and TRBJ1-6; D uncertain. Trimming took off 0 bases at V and 5 bases at J, with 8 bases between the two ends. The CDR3 is 15 amino acids. Germline V gene data show CDR1 as MNHNS and CDR2 as SASEGT. The CDR3 spells CASSEATVDNSPLHF. CDR3 bases: TGTGCCAGCAGTGAAGCAACAGTAGATAATTCACCCCTCCACTTT.

This chain connects TRBV15 to TRBJ2-7, with D tentatively TRBD2 (6 bases). Trimming shortened V by 6 bases and J by 0 bases, and 9 bases separated the two germline ends. This CDR3 spans 13 amino acids. Per germline, CDR1 LNHNV and CDR2 YYDKDF (reference sequence). The CDR3: CATSREASYEQYF. The CDR3 DNA is TGTGCCACCAGTAGGGAGGCCTCCTACGAGCAGTACTTC.

This chain connects TRBV5-1 to TRBJ1-1; tentatively, D is TRBD1 (5 bases). The germline gives CDR1 SGHRS, CDR2 YFSETQ. This CDR3 spans 13 amino acids. V lost 4 bases to trimming and J lost 3 bases, with 10 bases between them. In DNA, the CDR3 is TGCGCCAGCAGCCCATGGGGGGACACTGAAGCTTTCTTT. Translating gives CASSPWGDTEAFF.

The CDR3 spells CAWSRLAVPGDQPQHF. The CDR3 DNA reads TGTGCCTGGAGTCGGTTGGCAGTCCCAGGGGATCAGCCCCAGCATTTT. The chain employs TRBV30 and TRBJ1-5; a possible D gene is TRBD1 (6 bases). Looked up from germline, CDR1 is GTSNPN and CDR2 is SVGIG (reference sequence). The CDR3 consists of 16 residues. V was clipped by 2 bases and J by 5 bases, with 19 bases between them. The whole variable domain, filled in from reference TRBV30 and TRBJ1-5, reads SQTIHQWPATLVQPVGSPLSLECTVEGTSNPNLYWYRQAAGRGLQLLFYSVGIGQISSEVPQNLSASRPQDRQFILSSKKLLLSDSGFYLCAWSRLAVPGDQPQHFGDGTRLSIL.

The genes are TRBV19 and TRBJ2-7; a weak D match, TRBD1 (5 bases). CDR3 length: 15 residues. Trimming shortened V by 5 bases and J by 3 bases, and 17 bases separated the two germline ends. Germline CDR1 reads LNHDA; CDR2 reads SQIVND (reference sequence). CDR3 bases: TGTGCCAGTAGTTGGCGAGTAGGGGTTCGCTACGAGCAGTACTTC. Its protein product is CASSWRVGVRYEQYF.

The gene calls are TRBV5-4 and TRBJ2-7; 9 bases map to TRBD1. Germline V gene lookup returns CDR1 SGHNT and CDR2 YYREEE (reference sequence). CDR3 size: 13 residues. V was pared by 5 bases and J by 4 bases, with 4 bases of the junction left unmatched. DNA for the CDR3: TGTGCCAGCAGTCAGGACAGGGGTTACGAGCAGTACTTC. Translating it yields CASSQDRGYEQYF.

V is TRBV2 and J is TRBJ1-5; 8 nucleotides line up with TRBD1. This CDR3 is built from 16 residues. The germline gives CDR1 SNHLY, CDR2 FYNNEI. This CDR3 reads CASRGTGDYSNQPQHF. DNA for the CDR3: TGTGCATCACGGGGGACAGGAGATTATAGCAATCAGCCCCAGCATTTT.

The V gene is TRBV19, the J gene TRBJ2-1; TRBD1 aligns across 9 bases. CDR3 length: 14 residues. Looked up from germline, CDR1 is LNHDA and CDR2 is SQIVND (reference sequence). Trimming at V came to 6 bases and at J to 8 bases, leaving 8 bases not matched to a gene. This CDR3 reads CASSLGTGIDEQFF. In nucleotides, the CDR3 is TGTGCCAGTAGCCTCGGGACAGGGATCGATGAGCAGTTCTTC.